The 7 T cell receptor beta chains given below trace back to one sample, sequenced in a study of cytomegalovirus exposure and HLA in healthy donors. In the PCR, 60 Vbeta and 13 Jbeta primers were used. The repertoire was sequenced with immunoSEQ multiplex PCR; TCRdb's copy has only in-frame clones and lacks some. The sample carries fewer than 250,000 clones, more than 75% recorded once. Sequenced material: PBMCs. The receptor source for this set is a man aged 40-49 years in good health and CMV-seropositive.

The CDR3 DNA sequence: TGTGCCAGCAGCTTAGAGGGCCAGGGTGCCTACGAGCAGTACGTC. Translating gives CASSLEGQGAYEQYV. This chain connects TRBV7-2 to TRBJ2-7; the D gene is possibly TRBD1 (5 bases). CDR1 and CDR2 (germline): SGHTA, FQGNSA. V was trimmed by 1 base and J by 2 bases, leaving 12 bases between them. The CDR3 sequence is 15 residues long.

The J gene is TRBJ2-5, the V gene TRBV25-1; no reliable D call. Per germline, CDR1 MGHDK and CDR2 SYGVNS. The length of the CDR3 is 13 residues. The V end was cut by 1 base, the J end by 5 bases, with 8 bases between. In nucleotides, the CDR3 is TGTGCCAGCAGTGAATTGAGCCCTGAGACCCAGTACTTC. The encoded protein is CASSELSPETQYF.

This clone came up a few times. The CDR3 DNA is TGTGCCAGCAGTGAATCAGGACAGCTCTACGAGCAGTACTTC. Translated, it gives CASSESGQLYEQYF. The chain is built from TRBV25-1 and TRBJ2-7; perhaps TRBD1 as D (6 bases). The CDR3 length is 14 residues. Germline CDR1 reads MGHDK; CDR2 reads SYGVNS. Trimming pared 1 base from V and 3 bases from J, leaving 10 bases between.

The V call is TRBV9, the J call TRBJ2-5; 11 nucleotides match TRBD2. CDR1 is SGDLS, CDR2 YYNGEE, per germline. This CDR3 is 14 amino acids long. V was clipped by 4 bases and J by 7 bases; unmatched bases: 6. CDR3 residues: CASSILAGEGTQYF. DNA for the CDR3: TGTGCCAGCAGCATACTAGCGGGAGAAGGGACCCAGTACTTC.

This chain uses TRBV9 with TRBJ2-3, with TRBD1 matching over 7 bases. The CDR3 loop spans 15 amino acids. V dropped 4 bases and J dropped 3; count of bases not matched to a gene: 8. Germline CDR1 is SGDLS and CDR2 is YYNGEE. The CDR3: CASSPRQGGTDTQYF. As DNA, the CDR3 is TGTGCCAGCAGCCCCCGACAGGGCGGGACAGATACGCAGTATTTT.

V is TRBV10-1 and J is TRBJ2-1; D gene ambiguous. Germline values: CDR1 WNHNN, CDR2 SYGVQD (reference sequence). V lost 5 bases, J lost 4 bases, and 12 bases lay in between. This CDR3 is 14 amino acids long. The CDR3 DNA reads TGCGCCAGCAGTTCGAGTGGTCCATACAATGAGCAGTTCTTC. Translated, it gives CASSSSGPYNEQFF.

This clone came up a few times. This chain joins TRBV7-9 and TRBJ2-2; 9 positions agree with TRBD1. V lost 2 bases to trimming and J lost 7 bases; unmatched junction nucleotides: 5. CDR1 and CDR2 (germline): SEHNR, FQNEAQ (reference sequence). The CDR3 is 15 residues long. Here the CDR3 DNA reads TGTGCCAGCAGCTTATTACAGGGGGCGATCGGGGAGCTGTTTTTT. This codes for CASSLLQGAIGELFF. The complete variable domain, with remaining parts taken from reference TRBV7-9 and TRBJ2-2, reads DTGVSQNPRHKITKRGQNVTFRCDPISEHNRLYWYRQTLGQGPEFLTYFQNEAQLEKSRLLSDRFSAERPKGSFSTLEIQRTEQGDSAMYLCASSLLQGAIGELFFGEGSRLTVL.